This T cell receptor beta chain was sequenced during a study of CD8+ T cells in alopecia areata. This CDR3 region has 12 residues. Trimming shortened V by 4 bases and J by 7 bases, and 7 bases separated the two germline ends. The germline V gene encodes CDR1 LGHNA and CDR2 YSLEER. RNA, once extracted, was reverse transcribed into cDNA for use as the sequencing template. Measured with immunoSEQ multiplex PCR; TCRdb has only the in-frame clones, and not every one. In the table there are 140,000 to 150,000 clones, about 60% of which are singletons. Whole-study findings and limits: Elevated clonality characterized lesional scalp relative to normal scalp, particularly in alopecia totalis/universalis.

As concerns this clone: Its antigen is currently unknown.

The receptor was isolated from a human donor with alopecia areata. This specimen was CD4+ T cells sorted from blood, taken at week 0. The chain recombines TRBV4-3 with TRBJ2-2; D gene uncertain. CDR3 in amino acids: CASSRVNGELFF. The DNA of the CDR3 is TGCGCCAGCAGCCGGGTTAACGGGGAGCTGTTTTTT.